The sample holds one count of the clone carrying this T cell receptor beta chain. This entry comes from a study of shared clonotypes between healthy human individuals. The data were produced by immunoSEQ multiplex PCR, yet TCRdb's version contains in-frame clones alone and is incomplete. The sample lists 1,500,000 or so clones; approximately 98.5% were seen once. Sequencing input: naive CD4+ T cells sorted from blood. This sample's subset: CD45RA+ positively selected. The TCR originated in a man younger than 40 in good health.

CDR3 sequence: CASSDPGTAWSYGYTF. In DNA form, the CDR3 reads TGTGCCAGCAGTGATCCTGGGACCGCTTGGTCCTATGGCTACACCTTC. The chain uses TRBV2 and TRBJ1-2; weak D call: TRBD1 (5 bases). Germline V gene lookup returns CDR1 SNHLY and CDR2 FYNNEI. CDR3 length equals 16 residues. V lost 3 bases and J 4 bases, leaving 18 bases between the germline ends. Drawing the rest from reference TRBV2 and TRBJ1-2, the complete variable domain is EPEVTQTPSHQVTQMGQEVILRCVPISNHLYFYWYRQILGQKVEFLVSFYNNEISEKSEIFDDQFSVERPDGSNFTLKIRSTKLEDSAMYFCASSDPGTAWSYGYTFGSGTRLTVV.